Below, 4 T cell receptor beta chains from the same sample are listed, as sequenced in a study of CD8 T cells in Susac syndrome. RNA totalling about 0.45 to 1 ug underwent reverse transcription with random hexamers. TCRdb recomputed calls from the immunoSEQ multiplex PCR reads with MiXCR, one row per CDR3 protein. The data contain around 170,000 distinct CDR3 sequences, approximately 96% of them singletons. Sequencing was carried out using CD4+ T cells from PBMCs. These receptor sequences come from a human donor with Susac syndrome.

The gene calls are TRBV2 and TRBJ2-7; 8 bases fit TRBD1. Germline CDR1 is SNHLY and CDR2 is FYNNEI. The V and J ends lost 6 bases and 2 bases, in that order; junction bases with no gene match: 9. The CDR3 totals 15 residues. The CDR3: CASRDDRGQTYEQYF. CDR3 bases: TGTGCCAGCAGAGACGACAGGGGCCAGACCTACGAGCAGTACTTC. Complete variable domain (other parts from reference TRBV2 and TRBJ2-7): EPEVTQTPSHQVTQMGQEVILRCVPISNHLYFYWYRQILGQKVEFLVSFYNNEISEKSEIFDDQFSVERPDGSNFTLKIRSTKLEDSAMYFCASRDDRGQTYEQYFGPGTRLTVT.

The count of this clonotype is one. The chain uses TRBV12-3 or TRBV12-4 and TRBJ1-1; 7 bases line up with TRBD1. The V and J ends lost 5 bases and 1 base, in that order; junction bases with no gene match: 4. The CDR3 sequence is 14 residues long. The CDR3 sequence is CASSPTGANTEAFF. CDR3 bases: TGTGCCAGCAGTCCTACAGGGGCGAACACTGAAGCTTTCTTT.

The chain joins TRBV6-5 to TRBJ2-7, with D possibly TRBD2 on 6 matching bases. The germline V gene has CDR1 MNHEY and CDR2 SVGAGI. Trimming shortened V by 0 bases and J by 7 bases, and 13 bases separated the two germline ends. This CDR3 comprises 14 residues. The CDR3 DNA follows: TGTGCCAGCAGTTACTCTGTGGGTGGGGGGGAGCAGTACTTC. It codes for CASSYSVGGGEQYF.

This chain uses TRBV11-2 with TRBJ1-1; D is unclear. CDR1 is SGHAT and CDR2 is FQNNGV in the germline V gene. There are 16 residues in the CDR3. Trimming stripped 1 base from V and 4 bases from J, with 16 bases between. CDR3 in DNA: TGTGCCAGCAGCTTAGCCGGGCCCCTAAGACGCACTGAAGCTTTCTTT. Amino acids: CASSLAGPLRRTEAFF.